The 18 T cell receptor beta chains presented below share a single source sample, sequenced in a study of identical twins. Each CDR3 protein gets one entry after TCRdb re-called the 5' RACE reads with MiXCR. The data hold about 790,000 distinct CDR3 sequences, with roughly 20% observed a single time. The data were also submitted as part of a second study, on T cells expressing NK-cell markers.

The specimen sequenced was PBMCs. These receptors were taken from a woman under 30 in good health.

The J gene is TRBJ2-7, the V gene TRBV7-2; either TRBD1 or TRBD2 may fit D (5 bases each). Between the trimmed V and J ends, which lost 2 bases and 12 bases, there was a span of 17 bases. This CDR3 is built from 13 residues. From germline, CDR1 is SGHTA and CDR2 FQGNSA. The CDR3 is CASSLPRGAFWYF. In DNA, the CDR3 is TGTGCCAGCAGCTTACCCCGGGGCGCCTTTTGGTACTTC.

V and J are TRBV12-5 and TRBJ2-5; no definite D call. V was clipped by 1 base and J by 5 bases, with 5 bases between them. CDR3 length equals 12 residues. Germline V CDR1 and CDR2: LGHNT, FRNRAP. The CDR3 spells CASGLDAETQYF. In DNA form, the CDR3 reads TGTGCTAGTGGTTTGGACGCGGAGACCCAGTACTTC.

The table lists this clonotype with a few counts. The genes are TRBV5-1 and TRBJ2-1; 12 positions agree with TRBD2. With 2 bases clipped from V and 6 bases from J, the junction kept 3 bases outside the gene matches. CDR3 length: 15 amino acids. The germline V gene encodes CDR1 SGHRS and CDR2 YFSETQ. CDR3 residues: CASSFSSGRANEQFF. Here the CDR3 DNA reads TGCGCCAGCAGCTTTTCTAGCGGGAGGGCCAATGAGCAGTTCTTC. The complete variable domain, with remaining parts taken from reference TRBV5-1 and TRBJ2-1, reads KAGVTQTPRYLIKTRGQQVTLSCSPISGHRSVSWYQQTPGQGLQFLFEYFSETQRNKGNFPGRFSGRQFSNSRSEMNVSTLELGDSALYLCASSFSSGRANEQFFGPGTRLTVL.

This clonotype was picked up a small number of times. DNA of the CDR3: TGCGCCAGCCAATATCTAGAGACCCAGTACTTC. It yields the protein CASQYLETQYF. The J gene is TRBJ2-5, the V gene TRBV10-2; D is unresolved. Per the germline V gene, CDR1 is WSHSY and CDR2 is SAAADI. V was cut by 8 bases and J by 4 bases, with 8 bases left in between. There are 11 residues in the CDR3.

Worth noting for this clonotype: Compared with germline, one end of the junction differs, possibly owing to a read error. V usage is TRBV5-6 and J usage is TRBJ1-1; D is perhaps TRBD1 (5 bases). The CDR3 consists of 12 residues. Germline V gives CDR1 SGHDT, CDR2 YYEEEE. The CDR3 sequence is CASSSRVSGSNF. CDR3 sequence (DNA): TGTGCCAGCAGCTCACGCGTTTCAGGGTCGAATTTT.

This clonotype has a handful of counts. This chain uses TRBV20-1 with TRBJ2-1; D is undetermined. CDR1 and CDR2 from the germline V gene are DFQATT and SNEGSKA (reference sequence). This CDR3 is 14 amino acids long. Trimming cost V 6 bases and J 10 bases, with 22 bases left between them. The CDR3 loop reads CSAKDRPSWHEQFF. The CDR3 DNA reads as TGCAGTGCGAAAGATCGCCCCAGTTGGCACGAGCAGTTCTTC.

The chain joins TRBV5-6 to TRBJ2-2; TRBD2 might be the D (6 bases). CDR1 and CDR2 from the germline V gene are SGHDT and YYEEEE. V was shortened by 0 bases and J by 0 bases, with 9 bases between the two germline ends. CDR3 size: 16 residues. CDR3 nucleotides: TGTGCCAGCAGCTTGGTTGCGGGATCGAACACCGGGGAGCTGTTTTTT. Translating it yields CASSLVAGSNTGELFF.

In its sample, this clonotype was seen a few times. The rearrangement links TRBV20-1 to TRBJ2-4, with TRBD2 matching 11 bases. Per the germline V gene, CDR1 is DFQATT and CDR2 is SNEGSKA (reference sequence). The CDR3 has 14 residues. The junction had 2 bases not matched to a gene; V was cut back by 2 bases and J by 5 bases. The CDR3 DNA reads TGCAGTGCTAGACTAGCGGGAGGTCAAAACATTCAGTACTTC. Translation gives CSARLAGGQNIQYF.

This clonotype has ten or more counts. The V gene is TRBV12-3 or TRBV12-4, the J gene TRBJ1-1; D remains unclear. This CDR3 has 15 residues. V was trimmed by 6 bases and J by 0 bases, leaving 14 bases between them. The CDR3, as DNA: TGTGCCAGCAGCTTTCGCCGGGAAATGAACACTGAAGCTTTCTTT. It yields the protein CASSFRREMNTEAFF.

The V and J genes are TRBV20-1 and TRBJ2-1; D is unclear. The CDR3 totals 14 residues. V lost 0 bases to trimming and J lost 8 bases, with 14 bases between them. In germline, CDR1 is DFQATT, CDR2 SNEGSKA (reference sequence). Here the CDR3 DNA reads TGCAGTGCTAGAGATCTATCAGCAGCCCATGAGCAGTTCTTC. Its protein product is CSARDLSAAHEQFF.

There are a few counts of this clonotype. This chain uses TRBV9 with TRBJ2-2; 11 bases line up with TRBD2. The CDR3 length is 16 residues. With V trimmed by 1 base and J by 3 bases, 2 bases remained unmatched. Per germline, CDR1 SGDLS and CDR2 YYNGEE. The CDR3: CASSVLAGGHTGELFF. The DNA for the CDR3 is TGTGCCAGCAGCGTACTAGCGGGGGGACACACCGGGGAGCTGTTTTTT.

This clonotype was picked up a small number of times. The V and J genes are TRBV7-9 and TRBJ2-7; D is perhaps TRBD2 (5 bases). Trimming shortened V by 9 bases and J by 3 bases, and 15 bases separated the two germline ends. The V gene's germline CDR1 is SEHNR and CDR2 FQNEAQ (reference sequence). This CDR3 is built from 13 residues. CDR3 region: CASSRTEGYEQYF. Here the CDR3 DNA reads TGTGCCAGTAGCAGGACTGAGGGCTACGAGCAGTACTTC.

The V call is TRBV5-1, the J call TRBJ2-1, with 8 bases identical to TRBD1. The CDR3 sequence is 13 residues long. Germline V lookup: CDR1 SGHRS, CDR2 YFSETQ. V was clipped by 4 bases and J by 8 bases; unmatched bases: 5. The CDR3 loop reads CASSPRDRYEQFF. CDR3 coding DNA: TGCGCCAGCAGCCCCCGGGACAGGTATGAGCAGTTCTTC.

This clonotype was observed a handful of times. This rearrangement joins TRBV12-3 or TRBV12-4 to TRBJ2-2; no firm D call. There are 15 residues in the CDR3. V gave up 3 bases and J gave up 5 bases, with 13 bases separating them. CDR3 loop: CASSFMQASTGELFF. For the CDR3, the DNA is TGTGCCAGCAGTTTCATGCAGGCCTCAACCGGGGAGCTGTTTTTT.

This sequence joins TRBV20-1 and TRBJ1-1; D is perhaps TRBD1 (5 bases). Trimming took 3 bases from V and 0 from J, leaving 8 bases between them. The CDR3 runs to 13 residues. In germline, CDR1 is DFQATT, CDR2 SNEGSKA (reference sequence). The CDR3 nucleotides are TGCAGTGCTAGTACAGGAATGAACACTGAAGCTTTCTTT. Translating it yields CSASTGMNTEAFF.

This clonotype was picked up a small number of times. V is TRBV5-1 and J is TRBJ1-1; maybe TRBD1 (6 bases). V was clipped by 2 bases and J by 0 bases, with 14 bases between them. The CDR3 is 16 residues long. Looked up from germline, CDR1 is SGHRS and CDR2 is YFSETQ. CDR3 nucleotide sequence: TGCGCCAGCAGCTTAACAGGGACCTTAATGAACACTGAAGCTTTCTTT. The encoded protein is CASSLTGTLMNTEAFF.

This clonotype was picked up a small number of times. The V call is TRBV12-3 or TRBV12-4, the J call TRBJ2-3; tentative D call: TRBD1 (6 bases). V was trimmed by 5 bases and J by 3 bases, leaving 12 bases between them. The CDR3 is 14 amino acids. In DNA, the CDR3 is TGTGCCAGCAGTACAGGGAAGAAGACAGATACGCAGTATTTT. This translates into CASSTGKKTDTQYF.

The chain uses TRBV6-2 or TRBV6-3 and TRBJ2-1; TRBD1 is a possible D gene (6 bases). This CDR3 region has 14 residues. V was cut by 8 bases and J by 2 bases, with 13 bases left in between. CDR1 is MNHEY, CDR2 SVGEGT, per germline. The CDR3, as DNA: TGTGCCAGCGAGGACAGTTTGACCTACAATGAGCAGTTCTTC. It is translated as CASEDSLTYNEQFF.